These 16 T cell receptor beta chains originate from one sample sequenced in a study of PD-1 blockade in classical Hodgkin lymphoma. The assay was immunoSEQ multiplex PCR, and TCRdb's table has in-frame clones only and misses some. The sample includes 17,000 or so clones, about 82% of them seen just once. All patients experienced relapse after autologous stem cell transplantation, and brentuximab vedotin exposure was variable. By magnetic negative selection, CD4+ T cells were purified from thawed PBMCs. The sequencing used CD4+ T cells from blood, collected at baseline. The origin of the receptors is a human donor with classical Hodgkin lymphoma.

This chain joins TRBV19 and TRBJ2-3; the D is unclear. This CDR3 comprises 12 residues. V gave up 5 bases and J gave up 2 bases, with 5 bases separating them. The germline V gene encodes CDR1 LNHDA and CDR2 SQIVND (reference sequence). This chain's CDR3 is CASSYLTDTQYF. Written as DNA, the CDR3 is TGTGCCAGTAGTTACCTCACAGATACGCAGTATTTT.

The chain has TRBV27 and TRBJ2-5; TRBD2 aligns across 9 bases. The V segment lost 10 bases and the J segment 3 bases; nucleotides outside the gene matches: 6. The CDR3 is made up of 13 amino acids. CDR1 is MNHEY and CDR2 is SMNVEV in the germline V gene (reference sequence). The DNA of the CDR3 is TGTGCCACCAGGGCTAGCGGGAAAGAGACCCAGTACTTC. Protein product: CATRASGKETQYF.

The CDR3 protein is CASSPPTVGTDTQYF. Here the CDR3 DNA reads TGTGCCAGCTCACCACCGACAGTGGGAACAGATACGCAGTATTTT. The rearrangement joins TRBV18 to TRBJ2-3; possibly TRBD1 for D (5 bases). CDR3 size: 15 residues. In germline, CDR1 is KGHSH, CDR2 LQKENI. V lost 0 bases and J 3 bases, leaving 10 bases between the germline ends.

The count of this clone is one. The chain uses TRBV7-6 and TRBJ1-1; D is undetermined. The CDR3 extends over 11 amino acids. Between the trimmed V and J ends, which lost 5 bases and 5 bases, there was a span of 6 bases. In germline, CDR1 is SGHVS, CDR2 FNYEAQ. The DNA of the CDR3 is TGTGCCAGCAGCCTAGGTACTGAAGCTTTCTTT. Amino acids: CASSLGTEAFF.

This clone showed up just a few times. The gene calls are TRBV2 and TRBJ2-7, with 11 bases identical to TRBD2. This CDR3 region has 15 residues. Looked up from germline, CDR1 is SNHLY and CDR2 is FYNNEI. V was clipped by 6 bases and J by 2 bases; unmatched bases: 6. The CDR3 DNA sequence: TGTGCCAGCAGCCCCGGGACTAGCGGCGCCTACGAGCAGTACTTC. Its protein is CASSPGTSGAYEQYF.

The chain has TRBV2 and TRBJ2-1, with 8 bases aligning to TRBD1. Germline CDR1 and CDR2: SNHLY and FYNNEI. The J segment lost 8 bases and the V segment lost 4 bases, leaving 10 bases of the junction unmatched. The length of the CDR3 is 15 residues. CDR3 DNA: TGTGCCAGCAGTGTCCGGCAGGGGGCTTCGGATGAGCAGTTCTTC. Protein sequence: CASSVRQGASDEQFF.

This clone was counted only a few times. V usage is TRBV25-1 and J usage is TRBJ1-1; 9 bases match TRBD1. The junction had 9 bases not matched to a gene; V was cut back by 2 bases and J by 5 bases. The germline CDR1 and CDR2 sequences are MGHDK and SYGVNS. This CDR3 comprises 16 residues. The CDR3 DNA is TGTGCCAGCAGTGAACTCGGGGGACAGGGAAAGACTGAAGCTTTCTTT. Its translation is CASSELGGQGKTEAFF.

V is TRBV19 and J is TRBJ2-3; 7 bases align to TRBD1. Germline-derived CDR1 and CDR2 are LNHDA and SQIVND (reference sequence). The CDR3 is 16 amino acids. The ends lost 6 bases at V and 1 base at J; junction bases unmatched: 10. In nucleotides, the CDR3 is TGTGCCAGTAGCAATAGACAGGGCGATGGCACAGATACGCAGTATTTT. It codes for CASSNRQGDGTDTQYF.

The chain couples TRBV6-1 to TRBJ2-1; the match to TRBD1 covers 9 bases. The V gene end was trimmed by 6 bases and the J gene end by 9 bases; junction bases not matched to a gene: 9. CDR3 length: 14 residues. CDR1 is MNHNS, CDR2 SASEGT, per germline. The CDR3 reads CASRPGQGLGEQFF. CDR3 in DNA: TGTGCCAGCAGGCCGGGACAGGGTTTGGGTGAGCAGTTCTTC.

The V call is TRBV15, the J call TRBJ2-1; D perhaps matches TRBD1 (5 bases). Deletions cut 1 base from V and 10 bases from J, with 8 bases between. The CDR3 covers 12 residues. Germline V gives CDR1 LNHNV, CDR2 YYDKDF (reference sequence). This CDR3 reads CATSRVAGEQFF. The CDR3 DNA reads TGTGCCACCAGCAGAGTGGCAGGGGAGCAGTTCTTC. Complete variable domain (other parts from reference TRBV15 and TRBJ2-1): DAMVIQNPRYQVTQFGKPVTLSCSQTLNHNVMYWYQQKSSQAPKLLFHYYDKDFNNEADTPDNFQSRRPNTSFCFLDIRSPGLGDTAMYLCATSRVAGEQFFGPGTRLTVL.

The chain couples TRBV5-1 to TRBJ2-3; D not certain. The CDR3 covers 15 residues. Germline values: CDR1 SGHRS, CDR2 YFSETQ. V was cut by 0 bases and J by 0 bases, with 8 bases left in between. CDR3 nucleotide sequence: TGCGCCAGCAGCTTGGGAGGCAGGAGCACAGATACGCAGTATTTT. Protein: CASSLGGRSTDTQYF.

J is TRBJ2-2 and V is TRBV19; 8 bases are a match to TRBD1. The CDR3 is 15 amino acids. V shed 6 bases and J 5 bases; nucleotides not matched to a gene: 8. The V gene's germline CDR1 is LNHDA and CDR2 SQIVND (reference sequence). Written as DNA, the CDR3 is TGTGCCAGTAGGAGGGGACAGGCGGGGACCGGGGAGCTGTTTTTT. Protein product: CASRRGQAGTGELFF.

DNA for the CDR3: TGTGCCAGCAGTTATGCGGGAGGGCCCCACGAGCAGTACTTC. Its protein is CASSYAGGPHEQYF. The rearrangement links TRBV6-6 to TRBJ2-7, with 9 bases matching TRBD2. The trim removed 3 bases at V and 5 bases at J, leaving 5 bases unmatched. Germline V gene data show CDR1 as MNHNY and CDR2 as SVGAGI (reference sequence). The CDR3 runs 14 residues.

This clone showed up just once. V and J are TRBV10-2 and TRBJ2-2; D uncertain. V was shortened by 2 bases and J by 4 bases, with 2 bases between the two germline ends. The CDR3 is made up of 12 amino acids. The V gene's germline CDR1 is WSHSY and CDR2 SAAADI. The CDR3 DNA reads as TGCGCCAGCAGTGAGGGCACCGGGGAGCTGTTTTTT. As protein: CASSEGTGELFF.

In its sample, this clone was seen a few times. The chain couples TRBV5-1 to TRBJ2-2; D is perhaps TRBD2 (6 bases). The germline CDR1 and CDR2 sequences are SGHRS and YFSETQ. Trimming shortened V by 0 bases and J by 4 bases, and 10 bases separated the two germline ends. This CDR3 spans 15 amino acids. The CDR3 DNA sequence: TGCGCCAGCAGCTTGGGAGGAGGGAGCACCGGGGAGCTGTTTTTT. Translated, it gives CASSLGGGSTGELFF.

The chain combines TRBV6-6 with TRBJ2-5; 8 nucleotides agree with TRBD2. From germline, CDR1 is MNHNY and CDR2 SVGAGI (reference sequence). V shed 3 bases, J shed 5 bases, and the junction held 11 bases outside the gene matches. The CDR3 has 16 residues. The CDR3 nucleotides are TGTGCCAGCAGTTATCCCCGAGAGCGGGAGCGGGAGACCCAGTACTTC. Protein sequence: CASSYPRERERETQYF.